The clone carrying this T cell receptor (beta chain) has ten or more counts. Over 18 months, lack of ophthalmopathy progression marked Graves' hyperthyroidism as stable. RNA transcripts served as the template for amplifying TCR beta CDR3 regions. In the first-round RT-PCR of the TCR CDR3, the HTBI primer set was used. MiXCR, applied by TCRdb to the multiplex PCR reads, yields one record per CDR3 protein. The sample contains a few hundred thousand distinct CDR3 sequences, approximately 20% of which appear only once. The sample comes from a study of T cells in Graves' hyperthyroidism and ophthalmopathy. The material sequenced was blood. The source is a man between 35 and 55 years old with Graves' hyperthyroidism.

CDR3 in amino acids: CASSPTSNQPQHF. The CDR3, as DNA: TGTGCCAGCAGCCCTACCAGCAATCAGCCCCAGCATTTT. The chain is built from TRBV3-1 and TRBJ1-5, with D unresolved. V was trimmed by 4 bases and J by 1 base, leaving 5 bases between them. This CDR3 is built from 13 residues. Germline V gene data show CDR1 as LGHDT and CDR2 as YNNKEL (reference sequence).